The present entry profiles one TCR beta chain with its context. Its antigen is undetermined. There was one heparinised blood draw per donor, averaging about 110 mL. CD45RO/CCR7/CD25/CD127/CD95/CD27 staining was used to isolate CD4+ naive, central memory, regulatory and stem cell-like memory cells by sorting. In all sorted populations, purity surpassed 98%. This sample is drawn from a study of beta chain features in type 1 diabetes. Findings and limits, study-wide: For patients, the naive, central memory and Treg TCRB repertoires appeared more alike than for healthy donors. Type 1 diabetes patients had moderately but significantly shorter TCRB CDR3s in all four CD4+ subsets.

Germline V CDR1 and CDR2: SEHNR, FQNEAQ (reference sequence). The CDR3 runs to 17 residues. V shed 2 bases, J shed 3 bases, and the junction held 7 bases outside the gene matches. Reverse transcription of all isolated RNA meant that expressed TCRB transcripts were sequenced. The table came from immunoSEQ multiplex PCR; TCRdb's copy has only in-frame clones and leaves some out. The table lists some 350,000 clones, roughly 12% of them singletons, with about 0.016% in the top ten. V gene TRBV7-9 combines with J gene TRBJ2-1; 10 nucleotides line up with TRBD2. Input material: naive CD4+ T cells from blood. This sequence originates from a woman between 18 and 29 years old with type 1 diabetes. The CDR3 DNA reads TGTGCCAGCAGCTTAACTAGTGGGACTAGCGTCTACAATGAGCAGTTCTTC. It translates to CASSLTSGTSVYNEQFF.